The clone carrying this T cell receptor beta chain was found a few times. Each CDR3 protein gets one entry after TCRdb re-called the RT-PCR reads with MiXCR. The table lists around 170,000 distinct CDR3 sequences, 20% to 25% of them singletons, with around 26% in the top ten. The record originates from a study of patients and donors after allogeneic stem cell transplantation. Specimen: blood, either unsorted or a sorted T cell fraction (not recorded which). The source of this sequence is a human donor who was either an allogeneic HSCT recipient or a stem cell or donor lymphocyte infusion donor (not recorded which). It is not recorded whose cells these are; they may come from a transplant donor.

Here the CDR3 reads CASSLVASGRGLSYEQYF. The CDR3 DNA is TGCGCCAGCAGCTTGGTGGCTAGCGGGAGGGGATTGTCCTACGAGCAGTACTTC. The chain uses TRBV5-1 and TRBJ2-7; 12 bases are shared with TRBD2. Germline CDR1 is SGHRS and CDR2 is YFSETQ. V shed 0 bases, J shed 1 base, and the junction held 8 bases outside the gene matches. The CDR3 spans 18 residues.